This T cell receptor (beta chain) appears in the sequencing data of a study of regulatory T cells in long-lasting Graves disease. The CDR3 consists of 13 residues. Germline V gene sequence: CDR1 SGHDN, CDR2 FVKESK. Arm-PCR of CDR3 regions and iRepertoire HTBI primers were the basis on which TCR beta libraries were built. TCRdb re-analysed the multiplex PCR reads in MiXCR, keeping a single row per CDR3 protein. The sample consists of some 340,000 distinct CDR3 sequences, about 10% of them appearing once. The time point: newly diagnosed GD, antithyroid drugs for less than 3 months. RNA extracted from PBMCs served as the sequencing template. Findings and caveats of the study: For persistent Graves' patients, TCR diversity was lower than for newly diagnosed ones. There were preferences for TRBV28, TRBJ1-2 and TRBJ2-5 in persistent disease.

Comment on this clonotype: The antigen remains undetermined. At one end the junction does not follow the germline gene, possibly because of a read error.

These data were also reused for a study on T cells in Graves' hyperthyroidism and ophthalmopathy. That study reports: Carried out on the TCR CDR3, a first-round RT-PCR used the HTBI primer set. Ophthalmopathy was distinguished from stable hyperthyroidism by 13 V-J signatures.

Sequencing used peripheral blood mononuclear cells (PBMCs), obtained at new diagnosis, from a patient treated with antithyroid drugs. V is TRBV14 and J is TRBJ1-5; D unresolved. The clonotype originates from a woman younger than 30 with Graves disease. The CDR3 DNA reads TGTGCCAGCAGCCGGGATAGCAATCAGTCCCAGCATTTT. Translated, it gives CASSRDSNQSQHF.